Below, 22 T cell receptor beta chains from the same sample are listed, as sequenced in a study of patients and donors after allogeneic stem cell transplantation. TCRdb passed the RT-PCR reads through MiXCR, listing each CDR3 protein once. This table has fewer than 180,000 distinct CDR3 sequences, roughly 35% appearing once. Sequenced material: blood, either unsorted or a sorted T cell fraction (not recorded which). The receptors were sampled from a human donor who was either an allogeneic HSCT recipient or a stem cell or donor lymphocyte infusion donor (not recorded which). It is not recorded whose cells these are; they may come from a transplant donor.

The chain couples TRBV12-3 or TRBV12-4 to TRBJ1-2, with a tentative D call TRBD1 (5 bases). Deletions cut 4 bases from V and 4 bases from J, with 13 bases between. The length of the CDR3 is 14 residues. CDR3 sequence (DNA): TGTGCCAGCAGTTCACTGGGGGGTCTCTATGGCTACACCTTC. Its translation is CASSSLGGLYGYTF.

This clonotype is termed medium-sized. The chain recombines TRBV20-1 with TRBJ1-6, with 7 bases fitting TRBD1. The CDR3 runs to 14 residues. In germline, CDR1 is DFQATT, CDR2 SNEGSKA (reference sequence). The CDR3 DNA reads as TGCAGAGTGCAAGTAGGGGGCAAGACTTCACCCCTCCACTTT. This codes for CRVQVGGKTSPLHF.

This clonotype was counted ten times or more. The chain joins TRBV12-3 or TRBV12-4 to TRBJ1-6, with D unresolved. Trimming cost V 1 base and J 7 bases, with 5 bases left between them. The CDR3 spans 13 residues. The CDR3 region has the DNA TGTGCCAGCAGTTTAGGACTGAATTCACCCCTCCACTTT. It specifies CASSLGLNSPLHF.

Here the CDR3 reads CASVRRTWNEKLFF. The CDR3 DNA follows: TGTGCCAGCGTTAGGAGGACCTGGAATGAAAAACTGTTTTTT. V usage is TRBV6-6 and J usage is TRBJ1-4, with no clear D. From germline, CDR1 is MNHNY and CDR2 SVGAGI (reference sequence). Deletions cut 8 bases from V and 5 bases from J, with 15 bases between. CDR3 length: 14 residues.

This clonotype was recorded only once. The V gene is TRBV29-1, the J gene TRBJ2-3; the D gene could be TRBD1 or TRBD2 (6 bases each). Trimming pared 5 bases from V and 3 bases from J, leaving 21 bases between. The CDR3 length is 16 residues. Germline CDR1 is SQVTM and CDR2 is ANQGSEA. This CDR3 is CSVSRGGLSATDTQYF. CDR3 DNA sequence: TGCAGCGTTTCCCGAGGGGGGTTAAGTGCGACAGATACGCAGTATTTT.

The rearrangement uses TRBV7-8 and TRBJ1-1; 8 nucleotides line up with TRBD1. V gave up 5 bases and J gave up 3 bases; unmatched junction bases: 5. The CDR3 is made up of 14 amino acids. Germline CDR1 SGHVS, CDR2 FQNEAQ. The CDR3: CASSATGADTEAFF. CDR3 nucleotide sequence: TGTGCCAGCAGCGCGACAGGGGCGGACACTGAAGCTTTCTTT.

This clonotype has more than one count but fewer than ten. The gene calls are TRBV9 and TRBJ1-2, with D uncertain. CDR1 and CDR2 (germline): SGDLS, YYNGEE. This CDR3 is 12 amino acids long. V lost 0 bases, J lost 4 bases, and 4 bases lay in between. CDR3 loop: CASSVGSYGYTF. In nucleotides, the CDR3 is TGTGCCAGCAGCGTAGGGTCCTATGGCTACACCTTC. Together with reference TRBV9 and TRBJ1-2, the CDR3 gives the full variable domain: DSGVTQTPKHLITATGQRVTLRCSPRSGDLSVYWYQQSLDQGLQFLIQYYNGEERAKGNILERFSAQQFPDLHSELNLSSLELGDSALYFCASSVGSYGYTFGSGTRLTVV.

This clonotype was picked up a small number of times. The chain combines TRBV29-1 with TRBJ1-1; 7 positions match TRBD1. This CDR3 comprises 16 residues. With 0 bases clipped from V and 1 base from J, the junction kept 8 bases outside the gene matches. CDR1 is SQVTM, CDR2 ANQGSEA, per germline. The CDR3 nucleotides are TGCAGCGTTGAAGATCTGTGGGACAGTACGAACACTGAAGCTTTCTTT. Amino acid sequence: CSVEDLWDSTNTEAFF.

The V gene is TRBV28, the J gene TRBJ1-6, with no clear D. With 6 bases removed from V and 6 bases from J, the gap between germline ends came to 3 bases. CDR3 length: 11 amino acids. The germline V gene has CDR1 MDHEN and CDR2 SYDVKM. The CDR3 protein is CASRTNSPLHF. The DNA for the CDR3 is TGTGCCAGCAGGACTAATTCACCCCTCCACTTT.

The V call is TRBV2, the J call TRBJ2-3, with 9 positions matching TRBD2. This CDR3 is built from 14 residues. From germline, CDR1 is SNHLY and CDR2 FYNNEI. The ends lost 7 bases at V and 2 bases at J; junction bases unmatched: 4. The DNA of the CDR3 is TGTGCCAGCAATAGCGGGGGCAACACAGATACGCAGTATTTT. This encodes CASNSGGNTDTQYF.

This clonotype was seen once. The chain links TRBV4-3 to TRBJ2-3; 9 nucleotides match TRBD1. CDR1 is LGHNA and CDR2 is YSLEER in the germline V gene. CDR3 length equals 17 residues. J lost 2 bases, V lost 0 bases, and 6 bases had no gene match. The CDR3 is CASSQDGGTGNTDTQYF. In DNA, the CDR3 is TGCGCCAGCAGCCAAGACGGGGGGACAGGGAACACAGATACGCAGTATTTT.

The chain combines TRBV5-1 with TRBJ2-1, with 10 bases lining up with TRBD2. Germline V gene data show CDR1 as SGHRS and CDR2 as YFSETQ. V lost 3 bases and J lost 4; bases outside the gene matches: 10. The CDR3 contains 17 residues. The chain's CDR3 is CASSYGLAGGDYNEQFF. The CDR3 nucleotides read TGCGCCAGCAGCTATGGATTAGCGGGGGGCGATTACAATGAGCAGTTCTTC.

This rearrangement joins TRBV7-2 to TRBJ1-2; D unresolved. CDR1 SGHTA and CDR2 FQGNSA come from the germline V gene. This CDR3 is 14 amino acids long. Between the trimmed V and J ends, which lost 1 base and 1 base, there was a span of 7 bases. The CDR3 nucleotides read TGTGCCAGCAGCTTAGGTATATTTAACTATGGCTACACCTTC. Translation: CASSLGIFNYGYTF.

Only a few counts were recorded for this clonotype. The CDR3 spells CASSTGNPTGTQYF. The CDR3 DNA sequence: TGTGCCAGCAGCACCGGGAACCCCACGGGTACGCAGTATTTT. This chain joins TRBV12-3 or TRBV12-4 and TRBJ2-3; possibly TRBD2 for D (5 bases). V gave up 6 bases and J gave up 8 bases, with 18 bases separating them. The CDR3 is 14 residues long.

The CDR3 protein is CSVRTSGNSYEQYF. CDR3 bases: TGCAGCGTCCGGACTAGCGGTAACTCCTACGAGCAGTACTTC. V gene TRBV29-1 combines with J gene TRBJ2-7, with TRBD2 identical over 10 bases. The V gene end was trimmed by 6 bases and the J gene end by 0 bases; junction bases not matched to a gene: 5. This CDR3 contains 14 residues. CDR1 and CDR2 from the germline V gene are SQVTM and ANQGSEA.

The chain links TRBV6-8 to TRBJ1-6, with TRBD1 as a possible D gene (5 bases). The CDR3 is made up of 15 amino acids. In germline, CDR1 is MNHGY, CDR2 SAAAGT. Trimming took 6 bases from V and 10 from J, leaving 19 bases between them. The CDR3 loop is CASSLFRVLGSPLHF. The CDR3 coding sequence is TGTGCCAGCAGCCTTTTCAGGGTACTCGGATCACCCCTCCACTTT.

This CDR3 is CASSQDGIRDTEAFF. The CDR3 nucleotides read TGTGCCAGCAGCCAAGATGGTATCCGGGACACTGAAGCTTTCTTT. This chain links TRBV4-2 with TRBJ1-1; D is uncertain. CDR1 and CDR2 from the germline V gene are LGHNA and YNFKEQ. CDR3 size: 15 residues. The ends were cut back, 0 bases at V and 3 bases at J, with 11 bases in the middle.

CDR3 loop: CASSIASGEFYEQYF. The CDR3 region has the DNA TGTGCCAGTAGTATCGCTAGCGGGGAATTCTACGAGCAGTACTTC. The rearrangement uses TRBV19 and TRBJ2-7; 9 bases fit TRBD2. Per germline, CDR1 LNHDA and CDR2 SQIVND (reference sequence). The CDR3 length is 15 residues. V gave up 3 bases and J gave up 3 bases; unmatched junction bases: 6.

The gene calls are TRBV29-1 and TRBJ1-2; 8 bases map to TRBD1. Trimming at V came to 6 bases and at J to 4 bases, leaving 16 bases not matched to a gene. Germline assignment: CDR1 SQVTM and CDR2 ANQGSEA. This CDR3 has 16 amino acids. The CDR3, as DNA: TGCAGCGTGGACTTCGGGCAGGGGGCGCCCGGCTATGGCTACACCTTC. It specifies CSVDFGQGAPGYGYTF.

This clonotype showed up just a few times. V and J are TRBV12-3 or TRBV12-4 and TRBJ1-5; D is ambiguous. The CDR3 consists of 14 residues. Trimming pared 0 bases from V and 7 bases from J, leaving 10 bases between. The CDR3 coding sequence is TGTGCCAGCAGTTTAGCCTCTAAGTCCCAGCCCCAGCATTTT. Its protein is CASSLASKSQPQHF.

In its sample, this clonotype was seen a few times. The V and J genes are TRBV5-1 and TRBJ1-1; no clear D gene. CDR1 and CDR2 from the germline V gene are SGHRS and YFSETQ. Trimming stripped 5 bases from V and 1 base from J, with 12 bases between. This CDR3 contains 14 residues. The CDR3 DNA follows: TGCGCCAGCAGTCAGTCGGGCCCGAACACTGAAGCTTTCTTT. Translated: CASSQSGPNTEAFF.

This clonotype was found a few times. V gene TRBV12-3 or TRBV12-4 combines with J gene TRBJ1-5, with D uncertain. Trimming left V 7 bases short and J 6 bases short, with 10 bases between. The CDR3 spans 12 residues. This CDR3 is CASTLGGQPQHF. The CDR3 coding sequence is TGTGCCAGCACTTTGGGAGGTCAGCCCCAGCATTTT.